This is a list of T cell receptor beta chains from one sample in a study of human T cells and chemical hapten exposure. TCRdb reprocessed the 5' RACE reads with MiXCR, giving one entry per CDR3 protein. The repertoire holds approximately 140,000 distinct CDR3 sequences, with around 4.1% as singletons. Source of these receptors: a female donor in good health. The CDR3 runs from the conserved cysteine through the conserved F or W.

>TRBV7-9|14
CASSPAGGQETQYF
>TRBV20-1|13
CSAWDYRQNTQYF
>TRBV6-2/TRBV6-3|13
CASSPQMVQPQHF
>TRBV7-8|16
CASSLARGPTLHEQYF
>TRBV7-3|18
CASSLTRGAGGRTDTQYF
>TRBV12-3/TRBV12-4|15
CASSFRLVKGAEAFF
>TRBV28|15
CASRNTGAYNSPLHF
>TRBV24-1|16
CATSDSSTGSPGELFF
>TRBV29-1|16
CSVDRRTGSSGNEQFF
>TRBV7-9|13
CASSLRETYEQYF
>TRBV5-1|14
CASSFETKKKTQYF
>TRBV20-1|16
CSARDRLAGGYNEQFF
>TRBV19|11
CASRGGNEQFF
>TRBV4-2|15
CASSQEPDRRYEQYF
>TRBV5-1|16
CASSWDRGLPYNEQFF
>TRBV5-1|14
CASSLTASGNTIYF